This T cell receptor (beta chain) comes out of a study of cytomegalovirus exposure and HLA in healthy donors (dated by TCRdb to about 2017). Background for the entire study: An earlier analysis of 587 of the donors reported over 250 Gb of sequence data and 100 million to 120 million unique TCR beta sequences obtained from about 170 million T cells. An early release that covered some 630 HLA-typed donors contained approximately 300 gigabases of sequencing data and around 85 million unique TCR sequences. Among the roughly 370 genotyped donors, around 81% belonged to the genetic ancestry cluster associated with self-reported Caucasian donors. The study aimed to test whether signatures of past pathogen exposure could be identified by cataloging public T cell receptors. The study used immunosequencing to profile the T cell repertoires of more than 650 subjects and linked those repertoires to cytomegalovirus serostatus. A separate validation cohort of 100 to 150 different subjects was used in addition to the roughly 700-subject first cohort. High-throughput TCR immunosequencing, statistical association of individual TCRs with disease status, and machine learning were combined to predict cytomegalovirus infection status. A later analysis re-examined previously published TCR beta repertoires from about 700 donors and added high-resolution HLA genotyping to investigate patterns of TCR occurrence. Rather than using new phenotypic data, the later analysis identified candidate immune exposures from TCR beta sequences and from how often those sequences occurred across donors. In an earlier analysis of roughly 580 of the donors, high-throughput TCR beta sequencing was used to judge whether each TCR beta V gene segment behaved as functional or pseudogenic. Donor age, sex, ethnicity and CMV serostatus were compiled alongside the repertoire data. Genome-wide SNP genotypes for about 65% of the roughly 670 donors were used in a later genetic analysis, which treated that subset as a discovery cohort. All discovery cohort repertoires had been generated on a single sequencing platform. Both class I and class II loci were covered by HLA typing, at four-digit resolution. The number of typed donors differed by locus: roughly 620-630 for A, B, C, DRB1 and DQB1; 500 to 550 for DQA1; approximately 600 for DPA1; and roughly 450 for DPB1. A handful of DR-DQ haplotypes were treated as single units for association and clustering because of strong linkage in the cohort. On average, around 240,000 unique TCR beta nucleotide sequences were sequenced per donor among some 420 genotyped donors of the cohort, with roughly 18% of those sequences being non-productive. Findings and caveats that apply to the study as a whole: In an earlier analysis of about 600 of the donors, most TCR beta V segments appeared in productive rearrangements about 87% or about 30% of the time, broadly matching IMGT annotations. Because some donors lacked HLA typing at each locus, the association tests relied only on the typed subset. The earlier analysis of a few hundred of the donors excluded some 16 rarely observed V segments, including chromosome 9 orphons, because counts were too low. In a later genetic analysis, fewer N-insertions in productive TCRs were reported among donors in an Asian-associated ancestry cluster than the roughly 710-donor mean. When HLA alleles, especially DR and DQ, strongly co-occurred, attributing TCR associations to individual alleles was difficult. This cohort had only TCR beta chains sequenced, and the lack of alpha or paired-chain data limited which features could be detected. A later analysis found that HLA-associated TCR beta chains were more clonally expanded and had lower generation probabilities than equally common non-associated chains. A further reported finding was that TCR beta sequences accurately predicted the HLA-A and HLA-B alleles for most subjects in the first cohort. The sequencing pipeline was judged likely to have produced a cluster of highly shared sequence variants as a technical artifact. A later genetic analysis associated a missense DCLRE1C variant with V-gene and J-gene trimming of TCR beta chains, and an independent cohort replicated the association. Three of the identified cytomegalovirus-associated TCR beta chains were confirmed in vitro to be specific for cytomegalovirus antigens. In a later analysis, some 18,000 TCR beta sequences were associated with specific HLA alleles at a false discovery rate of 0.05. Several of the top co-occurrence clusters appeared to be linked to parvovirus B19, influenza, CMV and Epstein-Barr virus, according to a later analysis. Because the 87-base-pair reads could not distinguish some IMGT-functional V segments, including TRBV6-2 and TRBV6-3, those segments were excluded. The authors suggested that the approach could potentially be extended to other disease states and immunological phenotypes. The classifier was reported to diagnose cytomegalovirus status with high specificity and sensitivity in both the original and validation cohorts. Sequencing depth was assumed to be roughly uniform across donors in the presence/absence analyses, though that assumption may not hold. While some public TCRs were present in many individuals, most TCR sequences turned up only very rarely across donors. According to a later analysis, TCR association rates differed among HLA loci, with DRB1 alleles showing the most associated TCRs and HLA-C alleles showing the fewest. Correlated functional status among segregating V segments might reflect linkage disequilibrium, but an unknown experimental factor could not be ruled out. For the cohort, immune exposure information was limited to CMV serostatus. A later analysis found that most CMV-associated TCR beta chains appeared HLA-restricted, with HLA associations seemingly driven largely by CMV exposure. The study listed 150 to 200 TCR beta chains as associated with cytomegalovirus.

The sample holds one count of this clone. The antigen it binds to is not known. There are no base qualities to consult, and no much larger clone falls within one base. The cohort was made up of 666 healthy bone marrow donors. At the time of sampling, all cohort members were nominally healthy, though unrecorded immune exposures were likely present. The donor tested CMV seronegative, placing the donor among the 352 seronegative members of the cohort. Each donor provided a peripheral blood sample, and peripheral blood mononuclear cells were used for TCR beta sequencing. Genomic DNA extraction from the blood cell samples was performed with the Qiagen DNeasy Blood Extraction Kit. Library method: the immunoSEQ multiplex PCR assay. The multiplex PCR relied on a mix of 60 forward primers for TCR Vbeta segments and 13 reverse primers for TCR Jbeta segments. The CDR3 region of rearranged TCR beta genes was amplified from genomic DNA with a multiplex PCR assay. Amplified TCR beta libraries were sequenced as 87-base-pair reads on the Illumina HiSeq System. The original methods were these. A later analysis counted approximately 84 million unique TCR beta chains across the 666 repertoires, and roughly 9.9 million of these chains were shared by at least two donors. A nearest-neighbor algorithm error-corrected the raw reads and collapsed the reads into unique sequences, merging closely related sequences to remove PCR and sequencing errors. Alignment of CDR3 sequences to IMGT reference sequences was used to assign V, D and J gene segments. For a sequence to be retained, a match of at least six nucleotides to both a V gene segment and a J gene segment was required. A rearrangement was called productive if the CDR3 had no stop codons and remained in frame with V and J, and every other rearrangement was called non-productive. Following IMGT convention, CDR3 was defined as the stretch from the second conserved V-encoded cysteine up to the conserved J-encoded phenylalanine. In an earlier analysis of some 550 of the donors, sequences lacking an unambiguous match to a single V gene segment were excluded. An earlier analysis of a few hundred of the donors called V segments functional above 56.7% productive rearrangements and segregating when the between-donor standard deviation exceeded 5%. A statistical classification framework was built to diagnose cytomegalovirus status from the catalog of TCR beta chain sequences. In a later analysis, V and J genes were assigned by comparing TCR nucleotide sequences against IMGT/GENE-DB human TR gene sequences. A later analysis assigned CDR3 sequences and most-parsimonious VDJ recombination scenarios with the TCRdist pipeline. In a later analysis, each TCR beta chain was defined by its CDR3 amino acid sequence together with its V-gene family, and reads without a unique V-gene family were excluded. To address suspected cross-contamination and a sequencing artifact, a later analysis removed roughly 640 highly shared, low-generation-probability nucleotide sequences. In a later analysis, a clonal expansion index was calculated for each public chain from normalized within-repertoire ranks of inferred template counts. Generation probabilities in a later analysis came from a VDJ recombination model fitted to out-of-frame rearrangements, and those results were checked against IGoR. In a later analysis, TCR-TCR, TCR-HLA and TCR-CMV co-occurrence was scored with hypergeometric tests, and a repertoire-size bias correction was applied to TCR pairs. False discovery rates were estimated in a later analysis by permuting HLA or CMV assignments 20 times. A later analysis grouped co-occurring TCRs with DBSCAN, adding TCRdist sequence similarity when clustering within HLA-allele-positive subsets. Co-occurrence clustering excluded repertoires with fewer than 30,000 or more than 120,000 public chains, plus five with anomalous nucleotide sharing. This immuneACCESS table, as held by TCRdb, lists in-frame sequences with V and J called but not all clones. Of the missing ones, under half trace to an unresolved V gene in checked studies; the others have no known cause. The V and J calls and clone size come from that table; D and trimming were worked out from the DNA. Across this sample there are 150,000 or so clones, with 70% to 85% seen only once. 1.5% to 2% of the sample lies in the top ten.

Its CDR3 holds 16 amino acids, cysteine through phenylalanine. The sequence is cut down to CDR3 DNA, 48 bases in frame from base 1. The germline V gene sets CDR1 to SNHLY and CDR2 to FYNNEI. V is reduced by 3 bases and J by 4 bases, leaving a spacing of 18 bases between them. The sequence was obtained from a middle-aged woman in good health and CMV-seronegative. Sequenced sample: PBMCs. The rearranged segments are TRBV2 and TRBJ1-1; TRBD1 might be the D gene, on 6 matching bases. The base sequence is TGTGCCAGCAGTGATTTTGGGGGAGGGGGGAGCACTGAAGCTTTCTTT. Its protein reads: CASSDFGGGGSTEAFF.